The source of this TCR beta chain is a study of blood T cells in healthy people across ages. There are a few counts of this clonotype. PCR was performed a second time for roughly 7 to 12 cycles using a sample-barcoded 5' primer and a J-beta primer mix. TCRdb called the 5' RACE reads again in MiXCR, with one record for every CDR3 protein. The sample lists under 850,000 distinct CDR3 sequences, around 36% occurring once. Germline lookup yields CDR1 GTSNPN and CDR2 SVGIG (reference sequence). The trim removed 2 bases at V and 3 bases at J, leaving 3 bases unmatched. This CDR3 contains 13 residues. The study drew donors from healthy Caucasian individuals in Russia aged roughly 6 to 90.

The sequenced sample consisted of blood. The chain combines TRBV30 with TRBJ1-2, with TRBD1 matching 7 bases. The origin of this receptor is a man younger than 30 in good health. CDR3: CAWSIRGDYGYTF. Written as DNA, the CDR3 is TGTGCCTGGAGTATCAGGGGGGACTATGGCTACACCTTC. The complete variable domain, with remaining parts taken from reference TRBV30 and TRBJ1-2, reads SQTIHQWPATLVQPVGSPLSLECTVEGTSNPNLYWYRQAAGRGLQLLFYSVGIGQISSEVPQNLSASRPQDRQFILSSKKLLLSDSGFYLCAWSIRGDYGYTFGSGTRLTVV.